This T cell receptor beta chain was observed in a study of CD8+ T cells in alopecia areata. Sequencing used cDNA as its template, made by extracting RNA and reverse transcribing it. Clones were read by immunoSEQ multiplex PCR, and TCRdb kept only the in-frame ones, dropping some. The table shows 200,000 to 250,000 clones, with about 40% occurring only once. This clone was counted a few times. CDR3 length: 17 residues. Germline lookup yields CDR1 SGHNT and CDR2 YYREEE (reference sequence). Germline trimming cut 0 bases from V and 4 bases from J; bases unmatched to any gene: 4. Treatment described: oral pan-JAK inhibitor, 5-10 mg twice daily.

The rearrangement joins TRBV5-4 to TRBJ2-1, with TRBD2 matching 13 bases. The receptor was isolated from a human donor with alopecia areata. This specimen consisted of CD4+ T cells sorted from blood, obtained at approximately week 37, from a patient treated with tofacitinib. CDR3 protein: CASSLARTSGGYNEQFF. The CDR3 DNA reads TGTGCCAGCAGCTTGGCTAGGACTAGCGGGGGATACAATGAGCAGTTCTTC. Variable domain in full (rest from reference TRBV5-4 and TRBJ2-1): ETGVTQSPTHLIKTRGQQVTLRCSSQSGHNTVSWYQQALGQGPQFIFQYYREEENGRGNFPPRFSGLQFPNYSSELNVNALELDDSALYLCASSLARTSGGYNEQFFGPGTRLTVL.